One T cell receptor beta chain is described in this entry. This sample was taken from a study of control samples from healthy donors and cancer patients. Profiling relied on immunoSEQ multiplex PCR, and the TCRdb table lists in-frame clones only, not all of them. The sample records about 120,000 clones, more than 70% being singletons. Germline CDR1 reads KGHSH; CDR2 reads LQKENI. The CDR3 is 13 amino acids. The J segment lost 2 bases and the V segment lost 6 bases, leaving 2 bases of the junction unmatched. Material for sequencing was blood. This chain uses TRBV18 with TRBJ1-1; 8 bases align to TRBD1. This TCR was recovered from a man aged 50-59 years in good health. CDR3 DNA: TGTGCCAGCTCGCAGGGGGCCAACACTGAAGCTTTCTTT. Translated: CASSQGANTEAFF.